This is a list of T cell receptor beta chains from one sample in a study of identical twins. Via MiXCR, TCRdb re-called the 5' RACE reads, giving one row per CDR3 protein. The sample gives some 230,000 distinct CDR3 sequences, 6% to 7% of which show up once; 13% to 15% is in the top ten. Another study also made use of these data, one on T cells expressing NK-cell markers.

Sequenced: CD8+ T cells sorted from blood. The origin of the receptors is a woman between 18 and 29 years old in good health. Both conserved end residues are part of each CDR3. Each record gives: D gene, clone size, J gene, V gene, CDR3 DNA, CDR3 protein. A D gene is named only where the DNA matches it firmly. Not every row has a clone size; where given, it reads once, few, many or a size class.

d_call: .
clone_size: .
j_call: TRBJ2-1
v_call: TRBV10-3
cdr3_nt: TGTGCCATCAAACGGGTTAGCGGATGGAATGAGCAGTTCTTC
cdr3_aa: CAIKRVSGWNEQFF

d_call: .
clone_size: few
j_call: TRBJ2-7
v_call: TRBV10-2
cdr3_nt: TGCGCCAGCAGTTTTGGTGGCGGGGGCTTCGAGCAGTACTTC
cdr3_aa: CASSFGGGGFEQYF

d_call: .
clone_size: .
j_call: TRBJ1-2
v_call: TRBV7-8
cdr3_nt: TGTGCCAGCAGCTTAGCAATCAGGCTCTATGGCTACACCTTC
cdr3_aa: CASSLAIRLYGYTF

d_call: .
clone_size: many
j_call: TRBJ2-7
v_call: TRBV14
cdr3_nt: TGTGCCAGCAGCCAAGATGTCCGGGCATCCCACGAGCAGTACTTC
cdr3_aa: CASSQDVRASHEQYF

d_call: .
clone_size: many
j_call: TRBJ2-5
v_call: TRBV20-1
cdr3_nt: TGCAGTGCTAGAGATGGGGAGGGGGCGCTGGAGACCCAGTACTTC
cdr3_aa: CSARDGEGALETQYF

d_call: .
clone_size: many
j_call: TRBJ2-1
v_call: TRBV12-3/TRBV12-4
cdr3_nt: TGTGCCAGCAGTTTCGGGCAGTTCAACAATGAGCAGTTCTTC
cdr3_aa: CASSFGQFNNEQFF

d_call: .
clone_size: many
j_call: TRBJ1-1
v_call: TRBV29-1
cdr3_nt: TGCAGCGCTTTAGACGGAATGAACACTGAAGCTTTCTTT
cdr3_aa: CSALDGMNTEAFF

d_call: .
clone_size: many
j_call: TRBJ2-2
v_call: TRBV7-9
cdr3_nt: TGTGCCAGCAGCCCCAAGACCGGGGAGCTGTTTTTT
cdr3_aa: CASSPKTGELFF

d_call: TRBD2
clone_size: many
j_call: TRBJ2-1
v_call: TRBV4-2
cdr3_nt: TGTGCCAGCAGCCTCCTACCCACTGGACTAGCGGGGGTCTACAATGAGCAGTTCTTC
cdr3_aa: CASSLLPTGLAGVYNEQFF

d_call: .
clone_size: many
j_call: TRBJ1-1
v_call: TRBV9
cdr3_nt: TGTGCCAGCAGCGGGGGGAACACTGAAGCTTTCTTT
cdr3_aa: CASSGGNTEAFF

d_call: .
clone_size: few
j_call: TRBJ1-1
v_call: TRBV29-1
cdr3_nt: TGCAGCGTTGACGGGGTGAACACTGAAGCTTTCTTT
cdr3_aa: CSVDGVNTEAFF

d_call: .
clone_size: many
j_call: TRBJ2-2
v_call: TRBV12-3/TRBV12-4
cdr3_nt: TGTGCCAGCAGTTCCGGGACAATCAACACCGGGGAGCTGTTTTTT
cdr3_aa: CASSSGTINTGELFF

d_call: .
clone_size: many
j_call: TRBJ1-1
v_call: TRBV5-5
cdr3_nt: TGTGCCAGCAGCTTGGACCGCAGAGGGACTGAAGCTTTCTTT
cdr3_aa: CASSLDRRGTEAFF

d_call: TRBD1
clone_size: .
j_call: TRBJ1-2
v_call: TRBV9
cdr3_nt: TGTGCCAGCAGCTTACAGGACAGGACGCACCCTTATGGCTACACCTTC
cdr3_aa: CASSLQDRTHPYGYTF

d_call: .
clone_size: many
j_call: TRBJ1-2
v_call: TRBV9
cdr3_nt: TGTGCCAGCAGCGTAGGTGGGACGGCTAACTATGGCTACACCTTC
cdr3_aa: CASSVGGTANYGYTF

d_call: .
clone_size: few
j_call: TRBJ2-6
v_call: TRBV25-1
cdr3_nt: TGTGCCAGCAGTGAATTAGATGGGGCCAACGTCCTGACTTTC
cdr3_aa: CASSELDGANVLTF

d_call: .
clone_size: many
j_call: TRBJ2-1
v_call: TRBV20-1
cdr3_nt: TGCAGTGCTCTCCGGGAGCTATCGGGGGATGAGCAGTTCTTC
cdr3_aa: CSALRELSGDEQFF

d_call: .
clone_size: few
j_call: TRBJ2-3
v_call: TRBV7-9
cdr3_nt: TGTGCCAGCAGCTTAGCGGGCGACGGGACCACAGATACGCAGTATTTT
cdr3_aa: CASSLAGDGTTDTQYF

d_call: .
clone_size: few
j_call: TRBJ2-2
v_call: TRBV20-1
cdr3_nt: TGCAGTGCCGTAGAGCTAGTCCCCGGGGAGCTGTTTTTT
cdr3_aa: CSAVELVPGELFF

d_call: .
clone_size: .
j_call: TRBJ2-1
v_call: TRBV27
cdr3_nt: TGTGCCAGCAGTCTCCAATCAAATTATGAGCAGTTCTTC
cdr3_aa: CASSLQSNYEQFF

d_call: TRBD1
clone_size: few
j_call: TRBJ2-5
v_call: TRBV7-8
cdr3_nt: TGTGCCAGTGTCCAGGACAGGGGGATAGGCCAGGAGACCCAGTACTTC
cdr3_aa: CASVQDRGIGQETQYF

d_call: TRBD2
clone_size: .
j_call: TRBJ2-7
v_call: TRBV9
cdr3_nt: TGTGCCAGCAGCCCCCGGCTAGCGGCCTCCTACGAGCAGTACTTC
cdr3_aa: CASSPRLAASYEQYF

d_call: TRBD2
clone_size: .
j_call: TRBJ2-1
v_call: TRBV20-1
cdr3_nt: TGCAGTGCTAGCGGGGGAGGGGCCAATGAGCAGTTCTTC
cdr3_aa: CSASGGGANEQFF

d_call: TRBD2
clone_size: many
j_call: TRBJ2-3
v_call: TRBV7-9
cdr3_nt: TGTGCCAGCAGCCCCGCGGGAGTAGCGGCCACAGATACGCAGTATTTT
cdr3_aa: CASSPAGVAATDTQYF

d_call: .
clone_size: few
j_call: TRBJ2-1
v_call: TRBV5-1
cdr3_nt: TGCGCCAGCAGCCCCGACTATAGAAATGAGCAGTTCTTC
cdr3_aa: CASSPDYRNEQFF

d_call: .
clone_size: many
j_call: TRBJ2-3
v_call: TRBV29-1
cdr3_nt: TGCAGCGCCGTGACGGGGGAAACAGATACGCAGTATTTT
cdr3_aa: CSAVTGETDTQYF

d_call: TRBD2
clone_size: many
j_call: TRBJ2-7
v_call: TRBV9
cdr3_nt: TGTGCCAGCAGCCCCAAGGGTAGCGGGAGACTCTACGAGCAGTACTTC
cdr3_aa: CASSPKGSGRLYEQYF

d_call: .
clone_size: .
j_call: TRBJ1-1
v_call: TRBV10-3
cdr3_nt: TGTGCCATCAGCGCCAAGAACACTGAAGCTTTCTTT
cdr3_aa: CAISAKNTEAFF

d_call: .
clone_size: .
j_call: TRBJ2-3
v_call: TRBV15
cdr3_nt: TGTGCCACCAGCAGAGTCGTATTGGCGGGGAAAATGAGGGATACGCAGTATTTT
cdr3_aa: CATSRVVLAGKMRDTQYF

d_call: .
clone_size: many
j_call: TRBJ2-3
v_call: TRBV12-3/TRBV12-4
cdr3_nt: TGTGCCAGCAGTTTGGGGGACTCCACAGATACGCAGTATTTT
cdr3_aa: CASSLGDSTDTQYF

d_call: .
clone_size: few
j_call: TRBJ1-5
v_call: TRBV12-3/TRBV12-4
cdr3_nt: TGTGCCAGCAGTTTTCGGGACGGCAGCAATCAGCCCCAGCATTTT
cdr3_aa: CASSFRDGSNQPQHF

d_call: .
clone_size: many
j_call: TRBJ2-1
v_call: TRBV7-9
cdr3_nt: TGTGCCAGCAGCTTAGGGTCCGCCCCCAATGAGCAGTTCTTC
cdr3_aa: CASSLGSAPNEQFF

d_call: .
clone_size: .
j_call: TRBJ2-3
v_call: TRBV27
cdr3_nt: TGTGCCAGCAGTTTCCCAGGGGGGGATACGCAGTATTTT
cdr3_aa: CASSFPGGDTQYF

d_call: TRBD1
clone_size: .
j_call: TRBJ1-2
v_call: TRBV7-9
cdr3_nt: TGTGCCAGCAGCTCCCCGGACAGGACTTACTCCTACACCTTC
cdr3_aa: CASSSPDRTYSYTF

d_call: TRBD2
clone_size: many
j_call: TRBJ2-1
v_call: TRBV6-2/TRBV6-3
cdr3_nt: TGTGCCAGCAGCCCCGGGACTAGCGGGGGGGATGAGCAGTTCTTC
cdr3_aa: CASSPGTSGGDEQFF

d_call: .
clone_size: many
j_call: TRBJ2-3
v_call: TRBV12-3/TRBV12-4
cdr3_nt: TGTGCCAGCAGTTTGCGTCGAGGGGATACGCAGTATTTT
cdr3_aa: CASSLRRGDTQYF

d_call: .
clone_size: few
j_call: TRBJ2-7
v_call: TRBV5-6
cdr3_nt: TGTGCCAGCAGCTTAGGGCAATCTGTCGAGCAGTACTTC
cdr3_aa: CASSLGQSVEQYF

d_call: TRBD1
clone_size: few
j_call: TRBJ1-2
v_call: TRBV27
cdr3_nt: TGTGCCAGCAGCGGGACAGGCTATGGCTACACCTTC
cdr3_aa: CASSGTGYGYTF

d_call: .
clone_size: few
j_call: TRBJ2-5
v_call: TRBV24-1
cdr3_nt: TGTGCCACCTCGGCGGATGCGGGGACCCAGTACTTC
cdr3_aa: CATSADAGTQYF

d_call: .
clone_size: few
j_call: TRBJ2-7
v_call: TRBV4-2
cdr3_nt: TGTGCCAGCAGCCAAGACTCCCCGGGGTCGGGCTACGAGCAGTACTTC
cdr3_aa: CASSQDSPGSGYEQYF

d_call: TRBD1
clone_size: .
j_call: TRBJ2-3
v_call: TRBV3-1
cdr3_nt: TGTGCCAGCAGCCAAGATTTTAGGAGCGGACAGGGTTCAGATACGCAGTATTTT
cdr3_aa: CASSQDFRSGQGSDTQYF

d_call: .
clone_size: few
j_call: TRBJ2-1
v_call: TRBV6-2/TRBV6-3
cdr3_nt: TGTGCCAGCAGTTACATTCCGGAGAAAGCCTACAATGAGCAGTTCTTC
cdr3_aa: CASSYIPEKAYNEQFF

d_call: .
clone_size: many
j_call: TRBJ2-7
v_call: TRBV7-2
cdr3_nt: TGTGCCAGCAGCCCCACGGAGGGGCGAACCTACGAGCAGTACTTC
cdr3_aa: CASSPTEGRTYEQYF

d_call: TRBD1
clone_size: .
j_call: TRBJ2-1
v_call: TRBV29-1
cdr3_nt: TGCAGCATAGGGACAGGGGGGTGTGAGCAGTTCTTC
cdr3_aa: CSIGTGGCEQFF

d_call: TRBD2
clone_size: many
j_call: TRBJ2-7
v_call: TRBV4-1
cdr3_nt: TGCGCCAGCAGCCTTTCTCCCGGGACTAACTACGAGCAGTACTTC
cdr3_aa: CASSLSPGTNYEQYF